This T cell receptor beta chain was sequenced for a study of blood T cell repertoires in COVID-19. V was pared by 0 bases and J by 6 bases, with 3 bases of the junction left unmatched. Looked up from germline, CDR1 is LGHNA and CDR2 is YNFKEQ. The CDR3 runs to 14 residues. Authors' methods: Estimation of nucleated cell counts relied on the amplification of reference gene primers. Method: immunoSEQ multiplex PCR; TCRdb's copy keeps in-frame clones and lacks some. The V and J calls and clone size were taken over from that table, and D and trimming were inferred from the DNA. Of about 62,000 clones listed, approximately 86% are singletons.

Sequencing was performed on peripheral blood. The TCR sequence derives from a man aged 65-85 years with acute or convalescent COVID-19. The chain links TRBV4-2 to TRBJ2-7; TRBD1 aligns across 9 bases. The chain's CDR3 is CASSQDSDRGEQYF. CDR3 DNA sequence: TGTGCCAGCAGCCAAGATTCGGACAGGGGCGAGCAGTACTTC.